The 19 T cell receptor beta chains below all came from one sample that was sequenced in a study of T cell responses to AZD1222 COVID-19 vaccine. The assay was immunoSEQ multiplex PCR, and TCRdb's table has in-frame clones only and misses some. The sample has roughly 130,000 clones, more than 70% seen once; the top ten hold 10% to 15%. The material was peripheral blood, obtained on day 0 of AZD1222 vaccination. These receptor sequences come from an adult in good health.

The chain is built from TRBV11-2 and TRBJ2-7; D ambiguous. Per germline, CDR1 SGHAT and CDR2 FQNNGV. V lost 1 base and J lost 1, with 2 bases in between. This CDR3 is 12 amino acids long. CDR3 nucleotides: TGTGCCAGCAGCTTAGGATCCTACGAGCAGTACTTC. As protein: CASSLGSYEQYF.

This chain uses TRBV7-2 with TRBJ1-5; no firm D call. From germline, CDR1 is SGHTA and CDR2 FQGNSA. This CDR3 is built from 13 residues. V shed 2 bases and J shed 5 bases, with 7 bases lying between them. In DNA form, the CDR3 reads TGTGCCAGCAGCTTAATGAGTGATCAGCCCCAGCATTTT. This sequence encodes CASSLMSDQPQHF.

This chain connects TRBV4-1 to TRBJ1-2, with D unclear. Per the germline V gene, CDR1 is MGHRA and CDR2 is YSYEKL. The CDR3 spans 15 residues. Trimming removed 5 bases at V and 8 bases at J, with 21 bases between. The DNA for the CDR3 is TGCGCCAGCAGCTCACCCGGGAGAGGGTTGAAAGGCTACACCTTC. Translating gives CASSSPGRGLKGYTF.

The chain couples TRBV9 to TRBJ1-2, with 9 bases identical to TRBD1. CDR1 is SGDLS and CDR2 is YYNGEE in the germline V gene. V dropped 4 bases and J dropped 2; count of bases not matched to a gene: 12. The CDR3 runs to 17 residues. For the CDR3, the DNA is TGTGCCAGCAGCTCTAGCTACGGGGGGACAGGGAACTATGGCTACACCTTC. Its protein product is CASSSSYGGTGNYGYTF. The whole variable domain, remainder taken from reference TRBV9 and TRBJ1-2, is DSGVTQTPKHLITATGQRVTLRCSPRSGDLSVYWYQQSLDQGLQFLIQYYNGEERAKGNILERFSAQQFPDLHSELNLSSLELGDSALYFCASSSSYGGTGNYGYTFGSGTRLTVV.

The V call is TRBV18, the J call TRBJ2-1; D may be TRBD1 (5 bases). The V end was cut by 4 bases, the J end by 11 bases, with 12 bases between. This CDR3 comprises 12 residues. Germline assignment: CDR1 KGHSH and CDR2 LQKENI. The CDR3 loop is CASSRFAGKQFF. CDR3 nucleotides: TGTGCCAGCTCACGCTTTGCAGGGAAGCAGTTCTTC. Combining the CDR3 with reference TRBV18 and TRBJ2-1 gives the whole variable domain NAGVMQNPRHLVRRRGQEARLRCSPMKGHSHVYWYRQLPEEGLKFMVYLQKENIIDESGMPKERFSAEFPKEGPSILRIQQVVRGDSAAYFCASSRFAGKQFFGPGTRLTVL.

The chain links TRBV11-2 to TRBJ2-7; D remains unclear. The CDR3 loop spans 14 amino acids. Germline V CDR1 and CDR2: SGHAT, FQNNGV. Trimming took off 1 base at V and 5 bases at J, with 12 bases between the two ends. CDR3 sequence reads: CASSLVVKPNEQYF. As DNA, the CDR3 is TGTGCCAGCAGCTTAGTGGTCAAACCCAACGAGCAGTACTTC.

The V gene is TRBV7-9, the J gene TRBJ2-2, with 11 bases lining up with TRBD2. Losses at the gene ends were 6 bases for V and 5 bases for J; bases not matched to a gene: 11. This CDR3 has 17 residues. Germline V gene data show CDR1 as SEHNR and CDR2 as FQNEAQ (reference sequence). The DNA of the CDR3 is TGTGCCAGCAGTGCCCGACCGGGACTAGCGGTTACCGGGGAGCTGTTTTTT. Protein sequence: CASSARPGLAVTGELFF.

For the CDR3, the DNA is TGTGCCAGCAGCGTAGCCCCACGCTCTGGAAACACCATATATTTT. Encoded protein: CASSVAPRSGNTIYF. V usage is TRBV9 and J usage is TRBJ1-3, with D unresolved. CDR1 and CDR2 (germline): SGDLS, YYNGEE. The CDR3 loop spans 15 amino acids. The V end lost 0 bases, the J end lost 0 bases, and 7 bases lay between the germline ends.

J is TRBJ2-7 and V is TRBV18, with TRBD1 identical over 7 bases. The germline CDR1 and CDR2 sequences are KGHSH and LQKENI. Unmatched junction bases numbered 5, after V lost 0 bases and J lost 6 bases. This CDR3 is built from 14 residues. The CDR3 bases are TGTGCCAGCTCACCACCGGCAGGGGGTTCCGAGCAGTACTTC. Its translation: CASSPPAGGSEQYF.

This clone has only a few counts. J is TRBJ2-2 and V is TRBV2, with 13 bases identical to TRBD2. This CDR3 is 14 amino acids long. CDR1 and CDR2 from the germline V gene are SNHLY and FYNNEI. The V segment lost 7 bases and the J segment 6 bases; nucleotides outside the gene matches: 2. CDR3 region: CASKLAGGPGELFF. The CDR3 DNA is TGTGCCAGCAAACTAGCGGGAGGGCCCGGGGAGCTGTTTTTT.

The chain combines TRBV10-3 with TRBJ2-3; 9 nucleotides line up with TRBD2. Germline V gives CDR1 ENHRY, CDR2 SYGVKD. V was pared by 6 bases and J by 2 bases, with 6 bases of the junction left unmatched. CDR3 length equals 15 residues. The CDR3 DNA follows: TGTGCCATCAGCCTAAGGACTAGCGCCACAGATACGCAGTATTTT. The encoded protein is CAISLRTSATDTQYF.

The CDR3 is CASSQATGPYEQYF. Here the CDR3 DNA reads TGTGCCAGCAGCCAAGCGACAGGGCCCTACGAGCAGTACTTC. This chain uses TRBV7-9 with TRBJ2-7; TRBD1 agrees at 7 bases. The CDR3 sequence is 14 residues long. Germline V lookup: CDR1 SEHNR, CDR2 FQNEAQ (reference sequence). The trim removed 5 bases at V and 2 bases at J, leaving 6 bases unmatched. Supplemented by reference TRBV7-9 and TRBJ2-7, the full variable domain reads DTGVSQNPRHKITKRGQNVTFRCDPISEHNRLYWYRQTLGQGPEFLTYFQNEAQLEKSRLLSDRFSAERPKGSFSTLEIQRTEQGDSAMYLCASSQATGPYEQYFGPGTRLTVT.

The J gene is TRBJ1-1, the V gene TRBV3-1 (or the pseudogene TRBV3-2); D uncertain. This CDR3 has 17 amino acids. Germline V CDR1 and CDR2: LGHDT, YNNKEL (reference sequence). Trimming took 1 base from V and 1 from J, leaving 16 bases between them. The CDR3 here is CASSQVSYRRWNTEAFF. In nucleotides, the CDR3 is TGTGCCAGCAGCCAAGTGAGCTATCGACGGTGGAACACTGAAGCTTTCTTT.

In this sample, this clone turned up once. The chain recombines TRBV6-6 with TRBJ1-1; 10 bases align to TRBD1. CDR3 length: 16 residues. CDR1 is MNHNY and CDR2 is SVGAGI in the germline V gene (reference sequence). Unmatched junction bases numbered 10, after V lost 1 base and J lost 8 bases. The CDR3 DNA reads as TGTGCCAGCAGTTACTTTCGACCGGGACAGGGGTCAGAAGCTTTCTTT. Translation: CASSYFRPGQGSEAFF.

V is TRBV29-1 and J is TRBJ1-1; D remains ambiguous. The CDR3 sequence is 13 residues long. V lost 1 base and J lost 1, with 7 bases in between. In germline, CDR1 is SQVTM, CDR2 ANQGSEA. Here the CDR3 DNA reads TGCAGCGTTGAAGGCACGGAGAACACTGAAGCTTTCTTT. Translation: CSVEGTENTEAFF.

The chain uses TRBV4-3 and TRBJ1-6, with D tentatively TRBD1 (6 bases). The CDR3 runs to 16 residues. The germline V gene has CDR1 LGHNA and CDR2 YSLEER. Trimming shortened V by 5 bases and J by 7 bases, and 18 bases separated the two germline ends. CDR3 protein: CASSDAGQNRNSPLHF. The CDR3 nucleotides are TGCGCCAGCAGCGATGCGGGACAAAACCGGAATTCACCCCTCCACTTT.

The genes are TRBV19 and TRBJ1-1, with 7 nucleotides matching TRBD1. Germline-derived CDR1 and CDR2 are LNHDA and SQIVND (reference sequence). There are 15 residues in the CDR3. Trimming at V came to 5 bases and at J to 1 base, leaving 7 bases not matched to a gene. CDR3 loop: CASSLNRGENTEAFF. CDR3 DNA: TGTGCCAGTAGTCTCAACAGGGGAGAGAACACTGAAGCTTTCTTT.

The CDR3 is CASSPGVGAEAFF. Here the CDR3 DNA reads TGTGCCAGCAGCCCCGGGGTCGGCGCTGAAGCTTTCTTT. This sequence joins TRBV11-2 and TRBJ1-1; no clear D gene. Germline loops: CDR1 SGHAT, CDR2 FQNNGV. The V end lost 5 bases, the J end lost 6 bases, and 13 bases lay between the germline ends. The CDR3 sequence is 13 residues long.

This rearrangement joins TRBV9 to TRBJ1-6; D ambiguous. The germline V and J ends were trimmed by 3 bases and 7 bases, with 8 bases remaining between them. Germline V gene lookup returns CDR1 SGDLS and CDR2 YYNGEE. CDR3 length: 13 amino acids. CDR3 loop: CASSGEANSPLHF. For the CDR3, the DNA is TGTGCCAGCAGCGGGGAGGCAAATTCACCCCTCCACTTT.